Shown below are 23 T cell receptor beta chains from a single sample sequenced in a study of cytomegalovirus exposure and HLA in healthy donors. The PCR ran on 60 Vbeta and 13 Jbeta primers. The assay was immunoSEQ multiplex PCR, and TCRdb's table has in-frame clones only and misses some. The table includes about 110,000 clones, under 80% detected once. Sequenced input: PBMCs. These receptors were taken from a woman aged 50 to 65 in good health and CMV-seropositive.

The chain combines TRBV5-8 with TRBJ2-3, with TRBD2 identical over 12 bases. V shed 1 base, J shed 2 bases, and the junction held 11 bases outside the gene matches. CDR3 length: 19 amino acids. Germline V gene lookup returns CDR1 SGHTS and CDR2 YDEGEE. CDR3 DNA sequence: TGTGCCAGCAGCTTGCAAAAGACTAGCGGGGGAGTAAACACAGATACGCAGTATTTT. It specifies CASSLQKTSGGVNTDTQYF.

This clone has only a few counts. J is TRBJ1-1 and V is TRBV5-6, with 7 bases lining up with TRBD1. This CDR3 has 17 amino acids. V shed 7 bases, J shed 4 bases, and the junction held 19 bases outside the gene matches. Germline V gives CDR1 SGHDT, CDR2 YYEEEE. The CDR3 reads CASEIYRQGPWSTEAFF. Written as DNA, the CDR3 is TGTGCCAGCGAGATTTATAGACAGGGCCCTTGGAGCACTGAAGCTTTCTTT.

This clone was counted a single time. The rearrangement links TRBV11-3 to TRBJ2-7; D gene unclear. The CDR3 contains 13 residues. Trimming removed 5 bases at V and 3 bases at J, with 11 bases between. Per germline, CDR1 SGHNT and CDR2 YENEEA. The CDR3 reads CASSPGSVYEQYF. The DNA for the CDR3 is TGTGCCAGCAGCCCCGGGTCCGTCTACGAGCAGTACTTC.

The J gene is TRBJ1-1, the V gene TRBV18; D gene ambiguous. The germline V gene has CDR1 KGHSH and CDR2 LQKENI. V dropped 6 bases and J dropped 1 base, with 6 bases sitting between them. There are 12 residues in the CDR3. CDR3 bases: TGTGCCAGCTCCCGACAGAACACTGAAGCTTTCTTT. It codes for CASSRQNTEAFF. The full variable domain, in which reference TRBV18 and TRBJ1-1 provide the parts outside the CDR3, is NAGVMQNPRHLVRRRGQEARLRCSPMKGHSHVYWYRQLPEEGLKFMVYLQKENIIDESGMPKERFSAEFPKEGPSILRIQQVVRGDSAAYFCASSRQNTEAFFGQGTRLTVV.

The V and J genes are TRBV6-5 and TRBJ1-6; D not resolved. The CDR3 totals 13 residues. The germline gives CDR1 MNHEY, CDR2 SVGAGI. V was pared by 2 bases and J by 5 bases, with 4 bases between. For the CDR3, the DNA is TGTGCCAGCAGTTACATTAATAATTCACCCCTCCACTTT. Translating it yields CASSYINNSPLHF.

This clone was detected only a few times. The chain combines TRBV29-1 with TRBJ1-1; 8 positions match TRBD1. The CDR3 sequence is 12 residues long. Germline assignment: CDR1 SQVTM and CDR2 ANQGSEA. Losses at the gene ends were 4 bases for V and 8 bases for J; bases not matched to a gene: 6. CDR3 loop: CSVARTGREAFF. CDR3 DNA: TGCAGCGTTGCAAGGACAGGGAGAGAAGCTTTCTTT.

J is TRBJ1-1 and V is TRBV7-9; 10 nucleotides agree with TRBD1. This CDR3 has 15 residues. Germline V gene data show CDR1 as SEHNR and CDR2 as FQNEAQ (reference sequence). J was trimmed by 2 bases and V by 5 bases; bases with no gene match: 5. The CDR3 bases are TGTGCCAGCAGCCCCTGGACAGGGGGAAACACTGAAGCTTTCTTT. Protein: CASSPWTGGNTEAFF.

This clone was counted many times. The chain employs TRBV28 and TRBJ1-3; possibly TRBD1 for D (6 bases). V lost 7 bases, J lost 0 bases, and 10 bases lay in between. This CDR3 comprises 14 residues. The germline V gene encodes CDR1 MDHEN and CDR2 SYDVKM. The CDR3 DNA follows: TGTGCCAGCACCCGGACAGCCTCTGGAAACACCATATATTTT. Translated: CASTRTASGNTIYF.

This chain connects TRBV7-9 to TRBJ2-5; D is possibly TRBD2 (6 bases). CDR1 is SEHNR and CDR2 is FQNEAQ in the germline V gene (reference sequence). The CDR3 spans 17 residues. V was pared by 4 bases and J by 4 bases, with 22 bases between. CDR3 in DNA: TGTGCCAGCAGCTCCGCATTGGGAGGTGGAACGGGAGAGACCCAGTACTTC. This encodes CASSSALGGGTGETQYF. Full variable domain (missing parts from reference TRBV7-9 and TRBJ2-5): DTGVSQNPRHKITKRGQNVTFRCDPISEHNRLYWYRQTLGQGPEFLTYFQNEAQLEKSRLLSDRFSAERPKGSFSTLEIQRTEQGDSAMYLCASSSALGGGTGETQYFGPGTRLLVL.

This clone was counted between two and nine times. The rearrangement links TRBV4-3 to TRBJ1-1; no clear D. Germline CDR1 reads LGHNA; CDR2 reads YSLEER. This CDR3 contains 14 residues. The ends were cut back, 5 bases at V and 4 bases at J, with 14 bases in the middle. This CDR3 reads CASSSHGVSTEAFF. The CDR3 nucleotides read TGCGCCAGCAGCAGTCACGGGGTTAGCACTGAAGCTTTCTTT.

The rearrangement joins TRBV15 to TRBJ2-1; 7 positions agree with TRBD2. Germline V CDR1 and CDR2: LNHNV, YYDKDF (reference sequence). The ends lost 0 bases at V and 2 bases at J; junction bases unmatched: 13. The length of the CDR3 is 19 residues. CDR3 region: CATSRDPEIAGATYNEQFF. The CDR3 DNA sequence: TGTGCCACCAGCAGAGATCCGGAGATAGCGGGTGCTACCTACAATGAGCAGTTCTTC.

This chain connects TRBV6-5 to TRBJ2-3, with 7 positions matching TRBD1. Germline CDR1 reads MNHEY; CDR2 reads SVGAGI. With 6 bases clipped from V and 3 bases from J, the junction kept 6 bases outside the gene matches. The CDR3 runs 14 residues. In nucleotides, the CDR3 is TGTGCCAGCAGCCCTTACAGGGGAACAGATACGCAGTATTTT. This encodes CASSPYRGTDTQYF.

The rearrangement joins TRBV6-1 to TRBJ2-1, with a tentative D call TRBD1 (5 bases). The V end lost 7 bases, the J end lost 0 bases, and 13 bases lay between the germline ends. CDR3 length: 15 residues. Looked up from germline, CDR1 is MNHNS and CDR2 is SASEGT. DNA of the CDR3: TGTGCCAGCAACGGACATACGAGCTCCTACAATGAGCAGTTCTTC. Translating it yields CASNGHTSSYNEQFF.

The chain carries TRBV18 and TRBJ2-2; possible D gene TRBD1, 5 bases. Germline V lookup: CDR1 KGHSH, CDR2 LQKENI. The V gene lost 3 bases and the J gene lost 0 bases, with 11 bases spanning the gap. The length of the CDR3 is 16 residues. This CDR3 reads CASSPGWGANTGELFF. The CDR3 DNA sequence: TGTGCCAGCTCACCGGGATGGGGCGCGAACACCGGGGAGCTGTTTTTT.

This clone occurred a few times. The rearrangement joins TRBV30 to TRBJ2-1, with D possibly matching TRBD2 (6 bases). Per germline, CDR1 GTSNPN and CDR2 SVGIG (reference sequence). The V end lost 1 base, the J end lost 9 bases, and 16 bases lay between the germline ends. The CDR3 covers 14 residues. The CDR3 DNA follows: TGTGCCTGGAGTGACGGGCGGGGCCAAATTGAGCAGTTCTTC. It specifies CAWSDGRGQIEQFF.

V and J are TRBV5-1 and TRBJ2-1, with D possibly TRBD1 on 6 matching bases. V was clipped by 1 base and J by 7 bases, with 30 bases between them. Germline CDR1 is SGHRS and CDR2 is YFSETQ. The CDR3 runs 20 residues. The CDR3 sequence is CASSLTSRGSRVGLLNEQFF. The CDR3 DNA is TGCGCCAGCAGCTTGACAAGTAGGGGGAGTAGGGTAGGGCTTTTGAATGAGCAGTTCTTC.

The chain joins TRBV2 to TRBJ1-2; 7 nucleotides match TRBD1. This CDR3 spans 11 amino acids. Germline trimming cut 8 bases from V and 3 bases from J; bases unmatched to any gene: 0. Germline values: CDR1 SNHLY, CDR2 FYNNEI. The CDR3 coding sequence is TGTGCCAGCGGGACAGACTATGGCTACACCTTC. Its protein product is CASGTDYGYTF.

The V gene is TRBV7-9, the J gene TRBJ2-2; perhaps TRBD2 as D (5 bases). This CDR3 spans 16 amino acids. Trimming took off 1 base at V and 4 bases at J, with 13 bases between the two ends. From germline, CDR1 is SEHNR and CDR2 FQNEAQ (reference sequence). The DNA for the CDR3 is TGTGCCAGCAGCTTAGGGTCCCGGGGTAGCACCGGGGAGCTGTTTTTT. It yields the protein CASSLGSRGSTGELFF. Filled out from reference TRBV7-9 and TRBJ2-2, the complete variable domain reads DTGVSQNPRHKITKRGQNVTFRCDPISEHNRLYWYRQTLGQGPEFLTYFQNEAQLEKSRLLSDRFSAERPKGSFSTLEIQRTEQGDSAMYLCASSLGSRGSTGELFFGEGSRLTVL.

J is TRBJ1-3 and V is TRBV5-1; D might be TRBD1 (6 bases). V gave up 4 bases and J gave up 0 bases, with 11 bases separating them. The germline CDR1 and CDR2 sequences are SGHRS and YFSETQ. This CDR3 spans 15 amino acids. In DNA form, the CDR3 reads TGCGCCAGCAGCCAGGGACAAAACTCTGGAAACACCATATATTTT. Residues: CASSQGQNSGNTIYF.

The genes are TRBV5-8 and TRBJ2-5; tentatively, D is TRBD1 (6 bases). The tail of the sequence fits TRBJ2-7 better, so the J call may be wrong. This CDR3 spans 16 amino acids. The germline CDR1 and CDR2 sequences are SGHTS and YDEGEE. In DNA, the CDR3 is TGTGCCAGCAGCCTCATTACAGGGTGGGTCCTCCACGAGCAGTACTTC. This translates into CASSLITGWVLHEQYF.

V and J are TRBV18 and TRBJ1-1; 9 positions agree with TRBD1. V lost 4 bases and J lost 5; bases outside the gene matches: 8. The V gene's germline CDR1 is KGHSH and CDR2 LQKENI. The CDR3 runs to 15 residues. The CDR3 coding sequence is TGTGCCAGCTCACGGGACAGGGTGTCGTTAACTGAAGCTTTCTTT. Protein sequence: CASSRDRVSLTEAFF.

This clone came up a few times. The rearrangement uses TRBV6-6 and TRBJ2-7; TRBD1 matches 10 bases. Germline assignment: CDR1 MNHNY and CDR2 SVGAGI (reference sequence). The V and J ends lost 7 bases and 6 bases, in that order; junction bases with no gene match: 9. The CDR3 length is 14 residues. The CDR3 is CASIRDRGLGEQYF. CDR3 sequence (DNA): TGTGCCAGCATTCGGGACAGGGGACTGGGCGAGCAGTACTTC.

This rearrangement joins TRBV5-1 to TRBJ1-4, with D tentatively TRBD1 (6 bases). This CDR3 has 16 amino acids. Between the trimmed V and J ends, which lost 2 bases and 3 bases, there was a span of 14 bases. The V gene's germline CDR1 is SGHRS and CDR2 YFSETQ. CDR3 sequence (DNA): TGCGCCAGCAGCTTTGACTCAGGGGATTCTAATGAAAAACTGTTTTTT. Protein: CASSFDSGDSNEKLFF.